A single sample is the source of the 30 T cell receptor beta chains below, sequenced in a study of identical twins. MiXCR, run by TCRdb on the 5' RACE reads, gives a single entry per CDR3 protein. The data hold around 290,000 distinct CDR3 sequences, with roughly 9% observed a single time. These data also formed part of another study, on yellow fever vaccine responses in identical twins.

Specimen: CD8+ T cells sorted from blood. Receptors originate from a woman in her late teens or twenties in good health.

This clonotype was found many times. The chain joins TRBV27 to TRBJ2-3; D is unclear. Germline assignment: CDR1 MNHEY and CDR2 SMNVEV (reference sequence). This CDR3 is built from 12 residues. Between the trimmed V and J ends, which lost 6 bases and 0 bases, there was a span of 4 bases. CDR3 amino acids: CASSRSTDTQYF. The CDR3, as DNA: TGTGCCAGCAGCCGGAGCACAGATACGCAGTATTTT.

This chain connects TRBV6-4 to TRBJ1-1; D not resolved. Germline V gives CDR1 MRHNA, CDR2 SNTAGT. The CDR3 consists of 15 residues. V dropped 3 bases and J dropped 0 bases, with 11 bases sitting between them. The CDR3 reads CASSERVDMNTEAFF. CDR3 DNA sequence: TGTGCCAGCAGTGAAAGAGTCGACATGAACACTGAAGCTTTCTTT.

Ten or more counts support this clonotype. V and J are TRBV29-1 and TRBJ2-7, with 7 positions matching TRBD2. V was pared by 4 bases and J by 0 bases, with 0 bases of the junction left unmatched. CDR1 is SQVTM, CDR2 ANQGSEA, per germline. CDR3 length: 12 residues. CDR3 amino acids: CSVGGSSYEQYF. The CDR3, as DNA: TGCAGCGTTGGCGGGAGCTCCTACGAGCAGTACTTC.

This clonotype appeared a few times. This chain uses TRBV5-1 with TRBJ2-1; 15 nucleotides line up with TRBD2. From germline, CDR1 is SGHRS and CDR2 YFSETQ. J gave up 3 bases and V 3 bases, and 13 bases lay outside the gene matches. The length of the CDR3 is 20 residues. The CDR3 spells CASSSPVGLAGGRRYNEQFF. CDR3 in DNA: TGCGCCAGCAGCTCACCCGTCGGACTAGCGGGAGGGCGCCGCTACAATGAGCAGTTCTTC.

This clonotype was picked up a small number of times. One end of the junction varies from germline; a read error may be responsible. The CDR3 DNA reads TGCAGTGCAAGAGCGGACTATCATCGCACAGATACGCAGTATTTT. It yields the protein CSARADYHRTDTQYF. V is TRBV20-1 and J is TRBJ2-3; D may be TRBD2 (6 bases). This CDR3 spans 15 amino acids. The germline V gene has CDR1 DFQATT and CDR2 SNEGSKA (reference sequence).

The table lists this clonotype with many counts. The chain combines TRBV6-1 with TRBJ2-7, with D tentatively TRBD1 or TRBD2 (5 bases each). Germline assignment: CDR1 MNHNS and CDR2 SASEGT. V was cut by 4 bases and J by 8 bases, with 15 bases left in between. This CDR3 comprises 13 residues. The CDR3 loop reads CASSAGTDFKQYF. The CDR3 DNA follows: TGTGCCAGCAGTGCCGGGACGGATTTTAAGCAGTACTTC.

This clonotype came up many times. This sequence joins TRBV7-2 and TRBJ2-7, with TRBD2 as a possible D gene (6 bases). The germline V and J ends were trimmed by 5 bases and 3 bases, with 11 bases remaining between them. CDR3 length equals 13 residues. Germline CDR1 SGHTA, CDR2 FQGNSA. The CDR3 nucleotides are TGTGCCAGCAGCCCCTTGGGGGGCTACGAGCAGTACTTC. As protein: CASSPLGGYEQYF.

This clonotype occurred many times. The chain links TRBV11-2 to TRBJ2-3; D tentatively fits TRBD1 or TRBD2 (6 bases each). Germline assignment: CDR1 SGHAT and CDR2 FQNNGV. The V end was cut by 8 bases, the J end by 2 bases, with 11 bases between. The CDR3 has 13 amino acids. CDR3 nucleotide sequence: TGTGCCAGCGGAGGGGGACTCACAGATACGCAGTATTTT. This gives the protein CASGGGLTDTQYF. Full variable domain (outside the CDR3, taken from reference TRBV11-2 and TRBJ2-3): EAGVAQSPRYKIIEKRQSVAFWCNPISGHATLYWYQQILGQGPKLLIQFQNNGVVDDSQLPKDRFSAERLKGVDSTLKIQPAKLEDSAVYLCASGGGLTDTQYFGPGTRLTVL.

This clonotype was seen repeatedly, ten times or more. The chain recombines TRBV12-3 or TRBV12-4 with TRBJ1-1, with D hard to call. The CDR3 spans 13 residues. V lost 5 bases, J lost 3 bases, and 10 bases lay in between. The CDR3 DNA reads as TGTGCCAGCAGTCCTGAGTGGTACACTGAAGCTTTCTTT. This sequence encodes CASSPEWYTEAFF.

This clonotype was detected a few times. DNA for the CDR3: TGTGCCAGCAAGGTCCCGGGACTAACTTACGAGCAGTACTTC. Protein: CASKVPGLTYEQYF. The gene calls are TRBV2 and TRBJ2-7; TRBD2 aligns across 7 bases. The CDR3 extends over 14 amino acids. The ends lost 7 bases at V and 4 bases at J; junction bases unmatched: 10. The germline gives CDR1 SNHLY, CDR2 FYNNEI.

The genes are TRBV28 and TRBJ2-2; TRBD2 matches at 7 bases. Germline CDR1 and CDR2: MDHEN and SYDVKM. This CDR3 comprises 17 residues. Losses at the gene ends were 3 bases for V and 0 bases for J; bases not matched to a gene: 7. The DNA of the CDR3 is TGTGCCAGCAGTTTCACCGGGACTACTTCGAACACCGGGGAGCTGTTTTTT. It specifies CASSFTGTTSNTGELFF.

The rearrangement joins TRBV27 to TRBJ2-3; no reliable D call. The germline V gene encodes CDR1 MNHEY and CDR2 SMNVEV (reference sequence). The V end was cut by 6 bases, the J end by 0 bases, with 13 bases between. The CDR3 length is 15 residues. The CDR3 nucleotides read TGTGCCAGCAGGGTATCATCTATTAGCACAGATACGCAGTATTTT. Translated: CASRVSSISTDTQYF.

V is TRBV7-8 and J is TRBJ2-3; the match to TRBD2 covers 10 bases. The germline V gene has CDR1 SGHVS and CDR2 FQNEAQ. V lost 7 bases and J lost 3; bases outside the gene matches: 16. The CDR3 contains 18 residues. CDR3 in DNA: TGTGCCAGCAAAGAGGGGGTTAATAGCGGGAGGACGACAGATACGCAGTATTTT. This encodes CASKEGVNSGRTTDTQYF.

The rearrangement joins TRBV20-1 to TRBJ2-7; 10 bases fit TRBD2. The CDR3 totals 16 residues. The V segment lost 3 bases and the J segment 6 bases; nucleotides outside the gene matches: 14. The germline V gene has CDR1 DFQATT and CDR2 SNEGSKA (reference sequence). The CDR3 spells CSASPLGLAGESEQYF. The CDR3, as DNA: TGCAGTGCTAGCCCCTTGGGGCTAGCGGGAGAAAGCGAGCAGTACTTC.

This clonotype was recorded at least ten times. Here the CDR3 DNA reads TGCGCCAGCAGCCAAGACATTACACTCGGCGAGCAGTACTTC. This encodes CASSQDITLGEQYF. The rearrangement joins TRBV4-3 to TRBJ2-7; D gene ambiguous. The CDR3 loop spans 14 amino acids. Germline-derived CDR1 and CDR2 are LGHNA and YSLEER. V shed 0 bases and J shed 6 bases, with 12 bases lying between them.

The chain carries TRBV21-1 and TRBJ2-7; the table assigns TRBD2, which was not confirmed against the DNA. TRBV21-1 is described as a pseudogene. The CDR3 covers 15 residues. CDR3 sequence reads: CAISRLARYFYEQYF. CDR3 DNA sequence: TGTGCCATATCAAGACTAGCTCGATACTTCTACGAGCAGTACTTC.

In its sample, this clonotype was seen many times. Sequence at one end of the junction differs from germline and may be a read error. The CDR3 DNA follows: TGCAGCGTTGAAGACCAACAGGGACTAGCGAGGTTC. This encodes CSVEDQQGLARF. This chain joins TRBV29-1 and TRBJ2-7; 10 nucleotides agree with TRBD2. The CDR3 sequence is 12 residues long. Germline loops: CDR1 SQVTM, CDR2 ANQGSEA.

The CDR3 loop is CASSSGTGGTSVDTQYF. CDR3 nucleotides: TGTGCCAGCAGCTCCGGGACAGGGGGCACCTCCGTGGATACGCAGTATTTT. V gene TRBV5-8 combines with J gene TRBJ2-3; the match to TRBD1 covers 12 bases. The ends lost 3 bases at V and 6 bases at J; junction bases unmatched: 11. Germline loops: CDR1 SGHTS, CDR2 YDEGEE. This CDR3 spans 17 amino acids.

The chain has TRBV18 and TRBJ2-2; 10 bases align to TRBD2. Germline lookup yields CDR1 KGHSH and CDR2 LQKENI. Trimming cost V 6 bases and J 0 bases; bases outside gene matches: 16. The CDR3 loop spans 20 amino acids. CDR3 in DNA: TGTGCCAGCTCCCCTACCGGGACTAGCGAAGACCTTACGAACACCGGGGAGCTGTTTTTT. Its protein is CASSPTGTSEDLTNTGELFF.

This clonotype was found a few times. The V and J genes are TRBV7-9 and TRBJ2-1, with D maybe TRBD1 (6 bases). The CDR3 loop spans 14 amino acids. Trimming shortened V by 0 bases and J by 6 bases, and 9 bases separated the two germline ends. Germline-derived CDR1 and CDR2 are SEHNR and FQNEAQ (reference sequence). This CDR3 is CASSLAGALNEQFF. CDR3 coding DNA: TGTGCCAGCAGCTTAGCGGGGGCCCTCAATGAGCAGTTCTTC.

V is TRBV9 and J is TRBJ2-2, with 10 bases aligning to TRBD2. CDR1 and CDR2 from the germline V gene are SGDLS and YYNGEE. V was clipped by 0 bases and J by 2 bases; unmatched bases: 4. The CDR3 runs 17 residues. The CDR3 DNA reads as TGTGCCAGCAGCGTAGTTGGACTAGCGGTAAACACCGGGGAGCTGTTTTTT. Its translation is CASSVVGLAVNTGELFF. Looking up the rest from reference TRBV9 and TRBJ2-2 gives the full variable domain: DSGVTQTPKHLITATGQRVTLRCSPRSGDLSVYWYQQSLDQGLQFLIQYYNGEERAKGNILERFSAQQFPDLHSELNLSSLELGDSALYFCASSVVGLAVNTGELFFGEGSRLTVL.

This clonotype came up a few times. The rearrangement uses TRBV7-9 and TRBJ2-1, with a tentative D call TRBD2 (6 bases). This CDR3 comprises 16 residues. V lost 5 bases to trimming and J lost 3 bases, with 17 bases between them. Germline V gene lookup returns CDR1 SEHNR and CDR2 FQNEAQ (reference sequence). In nucleotides, the CDR3 is TGTGCCAGCAGCCCACCTGGGAGGATGAACTACAATGAGCAGTTCTTC. Protein product: CASSPPGRMNYNEQFF. Supplemented by reference TRBV7-9 and TRBJ2-1, the full variable domain reads DTGVSQNPRHKITKRGQNVTFRCDPISEHNRLYWYRQTLGQGPEFLTYFQNEAQLEKSRLLSDRFSAERPKGSFSTLEIQRTEQGDSAMYLCASSPPGRMNYNEQFFGPGTRLTVL.

The chain links TRBV7-3 to TRBJ2-1; perhaps TRBD2 as D (6 bases). CDR1 is SGHTA and CDR2 is FQGTGA in the germline V gene. The germline V and J ends were trimmed by 2 bases and 6 bases, with 20 bases remaining between them. This CDR3 contains 17 residues. Here the CDR3 reads CASSLLRSLGGSNEQFF. CDR3 in DNA: TGTGCCAGCAGCTTACTTAGGAGCCTCGGGGGTAGCAATGAGCAGTTCTTC.

V usage is TRBV7-9 and J usage is TRBJ2-3; 7 bases agree with TRBD1. The CDR3 extends over 11 amino acids. Looked up from germline, CDR1 is SEHNR and CDR2 is FQNEAQ (reference sequence). V was pared by 5 bases and J by 11 bases, with 4 bases of the junction left unmatched. DNA of the CDR3: TGTGCCAGCAGCCGACAGGGTCTGCAGTATTTT. It yields the protein CASSRQGLQYF. Using reference TRBV7-9 and TRBJ2-3 for the parts outside the CDR3, the full variable domain is DTGVSQNPRHKITKRGQNVTFRCDPISEHNRLYWYRQTLGQGPEFLTYFQNEAQLEKSRLLSDRFSAERPKGSFSTLEIQRTEQGDSAMYLCASSRQGLQYFGPGTRLTVL.

The rearrangement uses TRBV25-1 and TRBJ2-2; D is undetermined. Germline CDR1 reads MGHDK; CDR2 reads SYGVNS. The CDR3 contains 14 residues. With 4 bases removed from V and 1 base from J, the gap between germline ends came to 7 bases. The CDR3 spells CASSVDQNTGELFF. The DNA for the CDR3 is TGTGCCAGCAGTGTTGACCAGAACACCGGGGAGCTGTTTTTT.

This clonotype was seen more than once but under ten times. The rearrangement joins TRBV15 to TRBJ2-6; D gene uncertain. The length of the CDR3 is 17 residues. Per the germline V gene, CDR1 is LNHNV and CDR2 is YYDKDF (reference sequence). Trimming stripped 2 bases from V and 0 bases from J, with 11 bases between. The CDR3 DNA is TGTGCCACCAGCAGACCCCTCGCCCTCTCTGGGGCCAACGTCCTGACTTTC. Its protein product is CATSRPLALSGANVLTF.

This clonotype was seen a few times. CDR3 in DNA: TGTGCCAGCAGCAACCGGGACCGATACGAGCAGTACTTC. Translating gives CASSNRDRYEQYF. The V call is TRBV7-9, the J call TRBJ2-7, with D perhaps assigned TRBD1 or TRBD2 (5 bases each). V dropped 5 bases and J dropped 4 bases, with 12 bases sitting between them. Germline V lookup: CDR1 SEHNR, CDR2 FQNEAQ (reference sequence). This CDR3 has 13 amino acids.

This clonotype has a count of ten or more. The chain has TRBV6-1 and TRBJ1-4, with 8 positions matching TRBD1. The ends lost 5 bases at V and 7 bases at J; junction bases unmatched: 6. The CDR3 extends over 14 amino acids. Germline V gives CDR1 MNHNS, CDR2 SASEGT. The CDR3 here is CASSQGALSEKLFF. The CDR3 nucleotides read TGTGCCAGCAGTCAGGGGGCCCTAAGTGAAAAACTGTTTTTT.

This clonotype was seen a handful of times. The rearrangement uses TRBV27 and TRBJ2-2; no reliable D call. Between the trimmed V and J ends, which lost 7 bases and 4 bases, there was a span of 13 bases. CDR3 length: 14 amino acids. Germline CDR1 is MNHEY and CDR2 is SMNVEV (reference sequence). CDR3 sequence: CASTVGGGTGELFF. The DNA of the CDR3 is TGTGCCAGCACGGTCGGTGGTGGCACCGGGGAGCTGTTTTTT.

V and J are TRBV6-5 and TRBJ1-2; 9 bases fit TRBD1. With 10 bases clipped from V and 7 bases from J, the junction kept 7 bases outside the gene matches. Looked up from germline, CDR1 is MNHEY and CDR2 is SVGAGI. CDR3 size: 12 residues. The CDR3 region is CATLQGAAGYTF. The CDR3 DNA follows: TGTGCCACCCTACAGGGGGCGGCTGGCTACACCTTC.